Each of the 24 T cell receptor beta chains below was sequenced from the same sample in a study of early T cells in non-severe SARS-CoV-2 infection. TCRdb reprocessed the 5' RACE reads with MiXCR, giving one entry per CDR3 protein. The sample lists roughly 27,000 distinct CDR3 sequences, around 4.2% occurring once. Sequenced: whole blood. The receptor source for this set is an adult who was a healthcare worker with PCR-confirmed SARS-CoV-2 infection or an uninfected control (not recorded which).

This clonotype has at least ten counts. The chain employs TRBV11-2 and TRBJ2-1, with 9 bases that match TRBD2. Germline V gene lookup returns CDR1 SGHAT and CDR2 FQNNGV. The CDR3 runs 15 residues. V shed 8 bases and J 7 bases; nucleotides not matched to a gene: 12. CDR3 sequence (DNA): TGTGCCAGCCAAGGGGCGGGAGGGCCGAGAAATGAGCAGTTCTTC. Translation: CASQGAGGPRNEQFF.

This clonotype was seen at least ten times. This chain uses TRBV29-1 with TRBJ2-1, with 7 nucleotides matching TRBD2. V dropped 0 bases and J dropped 4; count of bases not matched to a gene: 9. Germline-derived CDR1 and CDR2 are SQVTM and ANQGSEA. The CDR3 is 16 residues long. As DNA, the CDR3 is TGCAGCGTTGAAGAGGGTCGAGCGGGATCTTACAATGAGCAGTTCTTC. Protein sequence: CSVEEGRAGSYNEQFF.

There are many counts of this clonotype. This sequence joins TRBV24-1 and TRBJ2-1, with D hard to call. The CDR3 consists of 15 residues. V lost 7 bases and J lost 4, with 16 bases in between. The germline gives CDR1 KGHDR, CDR2 SFDVKD. The CDR3 bases are TGTGCCACCAGCCAGCCGTCGGGTGCTTACAATGAGCAGTTCTTC. Protein product: CATSQPSGAYNEQFF.

This clonotype showed up many times. The chain couples TRBV28 to TRBJ1-2, with D unresolved. Germline V gives CDR1 MDHEN, CDR2 SYDVKM. This CDR3 has 14 amino acids. With 6 bases removed from V and 4 bases from J, the gap between germline ends came to 15 bases. The CDR3 region has the DNA TGTGCCAGCAGGCCCCTTACAGTGACCTATGGCTACACCTTC. As protein: CASRPLTVTYGYTF.

In its sample, this clonotype was seen a few times. The chain uses TRBV7-3 and TRBJ2-1; D is possibly TRBD1 (5 bases). Germline lookup yields CDR1 SGHTA and CDR2 FQGTGA. V lost 5 bases and J lost 2, with 7 bases in between. The CDR3 sequence is 13 residues long. CDR3 in amino acids: CASSPQAYNEQFF. DNA for the CDR3: TGTGCCAGCAGCCCACAGGCCTACAATGAGCAGTTCTTC.

This clonotype was seen many times. The genes are TRBV5-1 and TRBJ1-6; D is unresolved. The CDR3 spans 18 residues. The V end lost 4 bases, the J end lost 1 base, and 18 bases lay between the germline ends. From germline, CDR1 is SGHRS and CDR2 YFSETQ. Written as DNA, the CDR3 is TGCGCCAGCAGCCTTTGGCCGGCCCAGCTTTCCTATAATTCACCCCTCCACTTT. It is translated as CASSLWPAQLSYNSPLHF.

This clonotype showed up just a few times. In DNA form, the CDR3 reads TGTGCCAGCAGACCTAGCGGGAGGGATACGCAGTATTTT. It codes for CASRPSGRDTQYF. The gene calls are TRBV5-5 and TRBJ2-3, with 11 bases lining up with TRBD2. Germline V gene lookup returns CDR1 SGHKS and CDR2 YYEKEE (reference sequence). Trimming cost V 5 bases and J 6 bases; bases outside gene matches: 2. The CDR3 runs to 13 residues.

Ten or more counts support this clonotype. This chain joins TRBV7-9 and TRBJ2-5, with 7 bases matching TRBD1. V gave up 5 bases and J gave up 2 bases; unmatched junction bases: 11. CDR1 and CDR2 (germline): SEHNR, FQNEAQ (reference sequence). The CDR3 consists of 16 residues. The CDR3 DNA reads as TGTGCCAGCAGCCGACTTGGGACAGCGATACAAGAGACCCAGTACTTC. Protein: CASSRLGTAIQETQYF.

This clonotype showed up just a few times. The rearrangement links TRBV2 to TRBJ2-3, with D perhaps matching TRBD2 (5 bases). The V end was cut by 2 bases, the J end by 3 bases, with 12 bases between. Germline CDR1 and CDR2: SNHLY and FYNNEI. This CDR3 has 15 residues. The CDR3 is CASSELTPGTDTQYF. DNA of the CDR3: TGTGCCAGCAGTGAACTGACTCCGGGGACAGATACGCAGTATTTT.

This clonotype was detected ten times or more. This chain links TRBV28 with TRBJ1-5; TRBD1 might be the D (6 bases). V was clipped by 7 bases and J by 7 bases, with 20 bases between them. The germline CDR1 and CDR2 sequences are MDHEN and SYDVKM. CDR3 length: 15 amino acids. Here the CDR3 reads CASTRRTGFRQPQHF. CDR3 bases: TGTGCCAGCACCCGACGTACAGGGTTTCGGCAGCCCCAGCATTTT.

This clonotype counts as medium-sized (0.01 to 0.1%). The rearrangement uses TRBV7-9 and TRBJ2-5; TRBD2 is a possible D gene (6 bases). The CDR3 runs 15 residues. Germline loops: CDR1 SEHNR, CDR2 FQNEAQ (reference sequence). The V gene lost 7 bases and the J gene lost 9 bases, with 24 bases spanning the gap. The chain's CDR3 is CASTPEGVSRKAQYF. The CDR3 region has the DNA TGTGCCAGCACCCCGGAGGGCGTCTCTCGGAAGGCCCAGTACTTC.

This clonotype was counted ten times or more. This chain connects TRBV19 to TRBJ2-5; D is possibly TRBD1 (6 bases). CDR3 size: 16 residues. The V and J ends lost 4 bases and 2 bases respectively, with 17 bases between them. The V gene's germline CDR1 is LNHDA and CDR2 SQIVND (reference sequence). The CDR3 reads CASSTLRDNNQETQYF. CDR3 bases: TGTGCCAGTAGTACCCTCCGGGACAACAATCAAGAGACCCAGTACTTC.

This clonotype was observed many times. The chain uses TRBV28 and TRBJ1-5; TRBD1 might be the D (5 bases). Germline V gives CDR1 MDHEN, CDR2 SYDVKM. The CDR3 is made up of 15 amino acids. Deletions cut 4 bases from V and 4 bases from J, with 14 bases between. CDR3 sequence reads: CASSSLPGINQPQHF. The CDR3 region has the DNA TGTGCCAGCAGTTCCCTGCCAGGGATAAATCAGCCCCAGCATTTT.

At least ten counts were recorded for this clonotype. The CDR3 sequence: CASSSGGLGYTF. The CDR3 DNA reads TGTGCCAGCAGTTCTGGGGGCCTTGGCTACACCTTC. The chain uses TRBV12-3 or TRBV12-4 and TRBJ1-2, with D possibly being TRBD1 (6 bases). Trimming shortened V by 4 bases and J by 7 bases, and 10 bases separated the two germline ends. The CDR3 extends over 12 amino acids.

In this sample, this clonotype turned up many times. This chain links TRBV7-2 with TRBJ2-3; the D gene is possibly TRBD2 (6 bases). This CDR3 contains 16 residues. Germline V gene data show CDR1 as SGHTA and CDR2 as FQGNSA. V gave up 5 bases and J gave up 3 bases, with 18 bases separating them. The CDR3 loop is CASSPQAGKFTDTQYF. The CDR3 DNA reads as TGTGCCAGCAGCCCCCAGGCGGGAAAATTTACAGATACGCAGTATTTT.

This clonotype was seen a few times. The chain carries TRBV7-9 and TRBJ2-7; tentatively, D is TRBD2 (5 bases). V dropped 1 base and J dropped 0 bases, with 13 bases sitting between them. Germline V gene sequence: CDR1 SEHNR, CDR2 FQNEAQ (reference sequence). This CDR3 contains 16 residues. The CDR3 DNA reads TGTGCCAGCAGCTTAGGATCCGGGGTCCTCTCCTACGAGCAGTACTTC. Translation: CASSLGSGVLSYEQYF. Together with reference TRBV7-9 and TRBJ2-7, the CDR3 gives the full variable domain: DTGVSQNPRHKITKRGQNVTFRCDPISEHNRLYWYRQTLGQGPEFLTYFQNEAQLEKSRLLSDRFSAERPKGSFSTLEIQRTEQGDSAMYLCASSLGSGVLSYEQYFGPGTRLTVT.

This chain joins TRBV5-5 and TRBJ2-1; 13 bases are a match to TRBD2. CDR3 length equals 17 residues. Trimming removed 2 bases from V and 0 bases from J; junction bases left unmatched: 2. Germline V CDR1 and CDR2: SGHKS, YYEKEE (reference sequence). CDR3 region: CASSFRTSGSSYNEQFF. DNA for the CDR3: TGTGCCAGCAGCTTTCGGACTAGCGGGAGCTCCTACAATGAGCAGTTCTTC.

This clonotype was detected ten times or more. This chain joins TRBV27 and TRBJ1-1; D not resolved. The ends were cut back, 4 bases at V and 1 base at J, with 10 bases in the middle. CDR1 is MNHEY and CDR2 is SMNVEV in the germline V gene (reference sequence). The CDR3 length is 14 residues. The CDR3 coding sequence is TGTGCCAGCAGTTATGACGAGGGGAACACTGAAGCTTTCTTT. Its protein product is CASSYDEGNTEAFF.

This clonotype was seen at least ten times. J is TRBJ1-2 and V is TRBV19, with 12 bases aligning to TRBD1. Germline assignment: CDR1 LNHDA and CDR2 SQIVND (reference sequence). J gave up 2 bases and V 5 bases, and 3 bases lay outside the gene matches. CDR3 length: 15 amino acids. CDR3 sequence reads: CASSPGQGANYGYTF. For the CDR3, the DNA is TGTGCCAGTAGTCCGGGACAGGGGGCGAACTATGGCTACACCTTC.

A few counts support this clonotype. The chain combines TRBV28 with TRBJ2-1; possibly TRBD1 for D (6 bases). The CDR3 sequence is 11 residues long. Trimming removed 5 bases from V and 8 bases from J, with 7 bases in between. Germline CDR1 reads MDHEN; CDR2 reads SYDVKM. This CDR3 is CASSRGYEQFF. CDR3 bases: TGTGCCAGCAGTAGGGGGTATGAGCAGTTCTTC.

The chain joins TRBV18 to TRBJ1-1; the match to TRBD1 covers 11 bases. In germline, CDR1 is KGHSH, CDR2 LQKENI. The J segment lost 5 bases and the V segment lost 2 bases, leaving 7 bases of the junction unmatched. The CDR3 consists of 16 residues. CDR3 bases: TGTGCCAGCTCACCAGGGACAGGGGGGATGTGGACTGAAGCTTTCTTT. It encodes CASSPGTGGMWTEAFF.

This clonotype was recorded many times. The V and J genes are TRBV27 and TRBJ2-7; D is unresolved. The CDR3 loop spans 15 amino acids. Deletions cut 0 bases from V and 3 bases from J, with 12 bases between. The germline gives CDR1 MNHEY, CDR2 SMNVEV (reference sequence). CDR3 in DNA: TGTGCCAGCAGTTTATCGGCGGCGAATCTCTACGAGCAGTACTTC. Residues: CASSLSAANLYEQYF.

The V gene is TRBV29-1, the J gene TRBJ2-1, with 7 bases matching TRBD1. There are 11 residues in the CDR3. Germline lookup yields CDR1 SQVTM and CDR2 ANQGSEA. The trim removed 7 bases at V and 5 bases at J, leaving 2 bases unmatched. The CDR3 coding sequence is TGCAGCGGTACAGGGGACAATGAGCAGTTCTTC. It codes for CSGTGDNEQFF.

This clonotype was recorded many times. The genes are TRBV4-1 and TRBJ2-1, with a possible D match to TRBD2 (5 bases). The CDR3 totals 15 residues. Trimming shortened V by 2 bases and J by 2 bases, and 10 bases separated the two germline ends. The germline gives CDR1 MGHRA, CDR2 YSYEKL. The CDR3 nucleotides are TGCGCCAGCAGCCAAATCCAGCGGACCTACAATGAGCAGTTCTTC. Encoded protein: CASSQIQRTYNEQFF.